This T cell receptor (beta chain) was captured in a study of blood T cells in healthy people across ages. Total RNA, at least 5 micrograms per sample, was extracted from PBMCs. Germline-derived CDR1 and CDR2 are SGDLS and YYNGEE. This CDR3 is 15 amino acids long. The ends lost 0 bases at V and 13 bases at J; junction bases unmatched: 8. Sample-barcoded 5' priming and a J-beta primer mix drove a second PCR of roughly 6 to 12 cycles. Every sample gave at least 3 million paired-end reads containing CDR3. TCRdb re-analysed the 5' RACE reads in MiXCR, keeping a single row per CDR3 protein. The sample lists 910,000 or so distinct CDR3 sequences, about 51% occurring once.

The rearrangement links TRBV9 to TRBJ2-4; TRBD2 agrees at 12 bases. The clonotype was recovered from an older woman in good health. Sequencing was carried out using blood. The CDR3 is CASSVGLAGGLEQYF. CDR3 bases: TGTGCCAGCAGCGTAGGGCTAGCGGGAGGGTTGGAGCAGTACTTC.